This T cell receptor (beta chain) was captured by sequencing in a study of neurological immune-mediated disorders. Study outcomes and limitations: No expanded-clone CDR3 amino acid sequence recurred across subjects, suggesting private TCR-beta repertoires.

Germline lookup yields CDR1 SQVTM and CDR2 ANQGSEA. V gave up 5 bases and J gave up 8 bases, with 15 bases separating them. CDR3 length equals 12 residues. The authors made cDNA by 5'RACE with 10-nucleotide random UMIs. TCRdb fed the 5' RACE reads into MiXCR, producing one record per CDR3 protein. The sample lists 20,000 to 30,000 distinct CDR3 sequences, over 5% occurring once. At least ten counts were recorded for this clonotype. Its antigen is undetermined. The receptor was derived from a woman in her thirties or forties in good health. Sequenced: PBMCs. V usage is TRBV29-1 and J usage is TRBJ1-2; D ambiguous. The CDR3 sequence: CSVRAGVGGYTF. The DNA of the CDR3 is TGCAGCGTTCGCGCCGGAGTGGGCGGCTACACCTTC.